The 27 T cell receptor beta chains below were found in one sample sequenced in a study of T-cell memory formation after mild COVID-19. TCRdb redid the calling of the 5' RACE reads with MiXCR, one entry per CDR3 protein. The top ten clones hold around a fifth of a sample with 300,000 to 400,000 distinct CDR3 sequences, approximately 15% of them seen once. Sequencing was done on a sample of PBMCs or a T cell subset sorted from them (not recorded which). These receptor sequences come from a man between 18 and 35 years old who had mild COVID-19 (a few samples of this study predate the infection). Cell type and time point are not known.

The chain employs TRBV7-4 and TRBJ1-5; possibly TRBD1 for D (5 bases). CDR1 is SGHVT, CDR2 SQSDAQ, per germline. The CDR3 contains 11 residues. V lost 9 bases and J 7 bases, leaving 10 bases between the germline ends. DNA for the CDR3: TGTGCCAGTGGAGGGGTCCAGCCCCAGCATTTT. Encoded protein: CASGGVQPQHF.

The CDR3 nucleotides are TGTGCCAGCAGCTCGGGACAACTTAGCAATCAGCCCCAGCATTTT. Its translation: CASSSGQLSNQPQHF. This chain connects TRBV5-5 to TRBJ1-5; a possible D gene is TRBD1 (6 bases). CDR3 length equals 15 residues. Germline CDR1 is SGHKS and CDR2 is YYEKEE (reference sequence). V was trimmed by 3 bases and J by 0 bases, leaving 10 bases between them.

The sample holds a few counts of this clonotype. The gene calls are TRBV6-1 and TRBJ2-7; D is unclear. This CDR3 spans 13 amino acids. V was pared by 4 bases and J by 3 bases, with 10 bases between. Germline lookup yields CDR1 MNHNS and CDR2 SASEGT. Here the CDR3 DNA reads TGTGCCAGCAGTGCCGGCGACAACTACGAGCAGTACGTC. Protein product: CASSAGDNYEQYV.

In DNA form, the CDR3 reads TGCGCCAGCAGCCAAGAGGGATCGGCTTCCCTCCACTTT. Residues: CASSQEGSASLHF. The rearrangement links TRBV4-3 to TRBJ1-6; D remains ambiguous. The germline V gene encodes CDR1 LGHNA and CDR2 YSLEER. The CDR3 has 13 amino acids. V was pared by 0 bases and J by 14 bases, with 11 bases between.

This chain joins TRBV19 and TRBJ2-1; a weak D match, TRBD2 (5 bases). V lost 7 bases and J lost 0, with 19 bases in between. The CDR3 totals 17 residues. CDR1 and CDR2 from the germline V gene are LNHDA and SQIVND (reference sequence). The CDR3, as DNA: TGTGCCAGTACCCGTACCGGGGTGGGGTTCTCCTACAATGAGCAGTTCTTC. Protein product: CASTRTGVGFSYNEQFF.

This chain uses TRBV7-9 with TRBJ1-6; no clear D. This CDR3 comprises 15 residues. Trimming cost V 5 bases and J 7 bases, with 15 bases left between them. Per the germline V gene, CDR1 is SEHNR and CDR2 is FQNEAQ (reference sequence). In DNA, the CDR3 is TGTGCCAGCAGCGCCCTTGAGGACCGAAATTCACCCCTCCACTTT. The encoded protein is CASSALEDRNSPLHF.

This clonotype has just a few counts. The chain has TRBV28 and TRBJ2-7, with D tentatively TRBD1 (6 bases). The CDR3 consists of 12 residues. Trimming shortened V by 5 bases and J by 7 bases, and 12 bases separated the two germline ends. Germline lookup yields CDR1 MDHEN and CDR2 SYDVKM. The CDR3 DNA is TGTGCCAGCAGTACTACAGGGCAGGAGCAGTACTTC. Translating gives CASSTTGQEQYF.

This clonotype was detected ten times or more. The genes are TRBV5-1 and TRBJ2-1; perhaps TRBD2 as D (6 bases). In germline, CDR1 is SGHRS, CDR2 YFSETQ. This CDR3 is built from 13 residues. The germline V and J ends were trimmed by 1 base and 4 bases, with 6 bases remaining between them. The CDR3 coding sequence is TGCGCCAGCAGCTTGAGCGGGTACAATGAGCAGTTCTTC. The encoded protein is CASSLSGYNEQFF. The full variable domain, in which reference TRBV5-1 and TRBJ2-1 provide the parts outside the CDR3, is KAGVTQTPRYLIKTRGQQVTLSCSPISGHRSVSWYQQTPGQGLQFLFEYFSETQRNKGNFPGRFSGRQFSNSRSEMNVSTLELGDSALYLCASSLSGYNEQFFGPGTRLTVL.

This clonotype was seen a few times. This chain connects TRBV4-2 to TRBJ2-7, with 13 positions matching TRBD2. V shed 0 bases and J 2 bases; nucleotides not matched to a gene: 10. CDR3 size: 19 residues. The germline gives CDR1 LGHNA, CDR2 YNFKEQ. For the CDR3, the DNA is TGTGCCAGCAGCCAAGAATGGGGACTAGCGGGGAGACCTCCCTACGAGCAGTACGTC. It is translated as CASSQEWGLAGRPPYEQYV.

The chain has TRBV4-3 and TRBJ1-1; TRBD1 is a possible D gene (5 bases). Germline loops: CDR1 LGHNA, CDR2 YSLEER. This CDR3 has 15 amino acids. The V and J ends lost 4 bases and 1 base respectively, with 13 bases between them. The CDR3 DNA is TGCGCCAGCAGCCCCCTCCCGACAGAGAACACTGAAGCTTTCTTT. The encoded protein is CASSPLPTENTEAFF.

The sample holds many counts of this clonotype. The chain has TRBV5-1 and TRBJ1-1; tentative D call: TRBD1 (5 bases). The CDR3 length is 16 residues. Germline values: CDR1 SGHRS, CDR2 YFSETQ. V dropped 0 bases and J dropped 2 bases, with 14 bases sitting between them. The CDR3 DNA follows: TGCGCCAGCAGCTTGGATACGCTCGGGGGAAACACTGAAGCTTTCTTT. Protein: CASSLDTLGGNTEAFF.

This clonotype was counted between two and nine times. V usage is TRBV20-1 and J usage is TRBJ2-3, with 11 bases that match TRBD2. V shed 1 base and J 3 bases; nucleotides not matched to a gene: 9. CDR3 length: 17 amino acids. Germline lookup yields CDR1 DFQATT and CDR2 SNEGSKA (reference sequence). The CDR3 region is CSARGNSGGARTDTQYF. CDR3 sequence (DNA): TGCAGTGCTAGAGGGAATAGCGGGGGGGCCCGTACAGATACGCAGTATTTT.

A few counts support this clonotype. The CDR3 region has the DNA TGTGCCAGCACCCTAGAGATTCCTAACTATGGCTACACCTTC. The encoded protein is CASTLEIPNYGYTF. The rearrangement links TRBV7-9 to TRBJ1-2; D is undetermined. CDR3 length: 14 residues. Trimming left V 7 bases short and J 0 bases short, with 12 bases between. Germline lookup yields CDR1 SEHNR and CDR2 FQNEAQ (reference sequence).

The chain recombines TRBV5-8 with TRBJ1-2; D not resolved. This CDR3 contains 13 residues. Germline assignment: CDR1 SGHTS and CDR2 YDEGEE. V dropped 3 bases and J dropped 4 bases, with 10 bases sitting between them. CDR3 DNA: TGTGCCAGCAGCTCCATTTTACCCTATGGCTACACCTTC. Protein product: CASSSILPYGYTF.

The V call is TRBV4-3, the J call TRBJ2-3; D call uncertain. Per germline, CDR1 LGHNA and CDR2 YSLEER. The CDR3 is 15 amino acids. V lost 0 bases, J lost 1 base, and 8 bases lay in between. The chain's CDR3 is CASSQEPSGTDTQYF. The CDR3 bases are TGCGCCAGCAGCCAAGAGCCCTCGGGCACAGATACGCAGTATTTT.

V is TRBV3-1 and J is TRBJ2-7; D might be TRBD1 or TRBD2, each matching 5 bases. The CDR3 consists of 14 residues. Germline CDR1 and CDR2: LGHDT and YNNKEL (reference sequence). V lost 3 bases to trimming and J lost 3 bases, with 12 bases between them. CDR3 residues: CASSHGTANYEQYV. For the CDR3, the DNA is TGTGCCAGCAGCCACGGGACGGCGAACTACGAGCAGTACGTC.

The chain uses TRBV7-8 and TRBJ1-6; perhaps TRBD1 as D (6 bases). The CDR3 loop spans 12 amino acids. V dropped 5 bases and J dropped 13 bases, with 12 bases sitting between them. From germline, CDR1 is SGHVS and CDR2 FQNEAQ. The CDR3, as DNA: TGTGCCAGCAGCCCGCGGGGGGCGCCCCTCCACTTT. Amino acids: CASSPRGAPLHF.

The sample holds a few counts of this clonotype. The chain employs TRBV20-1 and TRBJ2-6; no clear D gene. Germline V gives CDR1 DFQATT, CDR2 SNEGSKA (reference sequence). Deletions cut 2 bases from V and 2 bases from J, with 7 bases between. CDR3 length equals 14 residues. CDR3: CSARFRTGANVLTF. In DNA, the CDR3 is TGCAGTGCTAGATTCAGGACTGGGGCCAACGTCCTGACTTTC.

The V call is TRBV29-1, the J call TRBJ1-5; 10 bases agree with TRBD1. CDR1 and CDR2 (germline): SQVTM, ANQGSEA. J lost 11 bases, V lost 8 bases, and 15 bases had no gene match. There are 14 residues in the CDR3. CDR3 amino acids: CSIGQGDRGLAQHF. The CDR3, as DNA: TGCAGCATAGGACAGGGGGACAGGGGATTGGCCCAGCATTTT. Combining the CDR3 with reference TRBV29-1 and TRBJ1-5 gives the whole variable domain SAVISQKPSRDICQRGTSLTIQCQVDSQVTMMFWYRQQPGQSLTLIATANQGSEATYESGFVIDKFPISRPNLTFSTLTVSNMSPEDSSIYLCSIGQGDRGLAQHFGDGTRLSIL.

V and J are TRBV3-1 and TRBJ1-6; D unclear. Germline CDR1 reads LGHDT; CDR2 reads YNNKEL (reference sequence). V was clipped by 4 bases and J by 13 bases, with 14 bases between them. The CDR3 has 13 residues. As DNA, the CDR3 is TGTGCCAGCAGCCTAATCGGGTCGGTGCCCCTCCACTTT. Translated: CASSLIGSVPLHF.

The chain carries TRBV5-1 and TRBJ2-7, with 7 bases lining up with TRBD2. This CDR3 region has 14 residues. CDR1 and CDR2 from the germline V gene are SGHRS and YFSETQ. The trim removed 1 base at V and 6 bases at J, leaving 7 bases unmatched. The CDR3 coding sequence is TGCGCCAGCAGCTTGCAGGACCCGGGGGGCGAGCAGTACTTC. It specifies CASSLQDPGGEQYF.

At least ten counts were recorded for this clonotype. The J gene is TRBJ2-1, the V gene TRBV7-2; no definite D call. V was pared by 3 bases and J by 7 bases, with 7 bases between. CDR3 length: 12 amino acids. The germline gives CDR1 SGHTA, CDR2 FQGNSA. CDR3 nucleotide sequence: TGTGCCAGCAGCTTTGGTTCTAATGAGCAGTTCTTC. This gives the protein CASSFGSNEQFF.

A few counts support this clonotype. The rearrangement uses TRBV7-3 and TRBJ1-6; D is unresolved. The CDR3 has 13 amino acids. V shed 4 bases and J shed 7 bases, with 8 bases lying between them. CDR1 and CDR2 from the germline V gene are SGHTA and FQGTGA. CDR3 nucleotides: TGTGCCAGCAGCTCTAGCGTAAATTCACCCCTCCACTTT. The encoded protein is CASSSSVNSPLHF.

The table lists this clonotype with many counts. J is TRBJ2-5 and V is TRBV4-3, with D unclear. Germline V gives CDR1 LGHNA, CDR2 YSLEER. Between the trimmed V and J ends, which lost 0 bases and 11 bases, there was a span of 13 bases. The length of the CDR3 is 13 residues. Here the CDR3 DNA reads TGCGCCAGCAGCCAAGAAACTTGGGGAACGCAGTACTTC. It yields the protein CASSQETWGTQYF.

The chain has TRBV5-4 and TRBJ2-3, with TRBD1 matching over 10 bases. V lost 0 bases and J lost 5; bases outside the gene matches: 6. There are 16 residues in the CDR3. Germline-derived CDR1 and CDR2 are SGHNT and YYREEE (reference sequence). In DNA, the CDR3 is TGTGCCAGCAGCTTGGCCGGGACAGGGGCCCGAGATACGCAGTATTTT. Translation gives CASSLAGTGARDTQYF.

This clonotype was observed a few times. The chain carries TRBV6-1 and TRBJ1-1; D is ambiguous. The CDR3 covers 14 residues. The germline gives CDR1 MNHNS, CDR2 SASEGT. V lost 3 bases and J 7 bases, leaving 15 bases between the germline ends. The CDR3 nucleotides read TGTGCCAGCAGTGACTTCTTAGTCACCCTTGAAGCTTTCTTT. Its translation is CASSDFLVTLEAFF.

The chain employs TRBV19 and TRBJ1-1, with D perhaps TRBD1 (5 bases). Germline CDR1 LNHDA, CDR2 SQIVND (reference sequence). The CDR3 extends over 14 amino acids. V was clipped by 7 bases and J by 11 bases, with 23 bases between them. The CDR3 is CASNRKPGPEGAFF. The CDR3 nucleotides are TGTGCCAGTAATCGTAAGCCGGGACCCGAGGGTGCTTTCTTT. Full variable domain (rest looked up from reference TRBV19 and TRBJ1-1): DGGITQSPKYLFRKEGQNVTLSCEQNLNHDAMYWYRQDPGQGLRLIYYSQIVNDFQKGDIAEGYSVSREKKESFPLTVTSAQKNPTAFYLCASNRKPGPEGAFFGQGTRLTVV.